Here is one TCR beta chain with its context. Participant ages covered about 18 to 100 years across 25 or so US areas. Each recovered donor of Cohort 3 presented with two negative PCRs, clearance, or symptom resolution. CDR1 MNHNY and CDR2 SVGAGI come from the germline V gene (reference sequence). The CDR3 totals 12 residues. Trimming stripped 5 bases from V and 1 base from J, with 5 bases between. The sample is drawn from a study of blood T cell repertoires in COVID-19. Study processing details: The authors estimated nucleated cell counts from reference gene primer amplification. Assay used: immunoSEQ multiplex PCR; TCRdb lists only in-frame clones, some missing. V and J calls and clone size are those listed in that table; D and trimming were worked out from the DNA. Altogether over 300,000 clones are present, roughly 85% being singletons, with the ten largest covering 2.2%.

This receptor was identified in a man aged 25-45 years who had recovered from COVID-19. Material for sequencing was PBMCs or T cells enriched from blood (not recorded which). The chain links TRBV6-6 to TRBJ1-1; D is unresolved. The CDR3 sequence: CASSVSNTEAFF. The DNA of the CDR3 is TGTGCCAGCAGTGTATCGAACACTGAAGCTTTCTTT.